This T cell receptor (beta chain) was profiled in a study of cytomegalovirus exposure and HLA in healthy donors. The study's findings and limits: The authors assumed roughly uniform sequencing depth across donors for presence/absence analyses. Reportedly, TCR beta sequences accurately predicted HLA-A and HLA-B alleles in most subjects.

V lost 5 bases to trimming and J lost 0 bases; unmatched junction nucleotides: 6. The CDR3 runs 16 residues. CDR1 is SQVTM and CDR2 is ANQGSEA in the germline V gene. Both 60 Vbeta primers and 13 Jbeta primers went into the PCR. The method was immunoSEQ multiplex PCR; TCRdb's version includes in-frame clones alone and lacks a portion of them. Counted here are around 92,000 clones, over 75% occurring once; the ten biggest clones make up approximately 3.7%. As for this clone: The antigen is unknown.

The receptor was derived from a female donor in good health and CMV-seropositive. This chain uses TRBV29-1 with TRBJ2-1, with TRBD2 matching 11 bases. Sequences were obtained from PBMCs. CDR3 bases: TGCAGCGTTCCTATCGGGACTAGCGGCTCCTACAATGAGCAGTTCTTC. Its translation is CSVPIGTSGSYNEQFF.